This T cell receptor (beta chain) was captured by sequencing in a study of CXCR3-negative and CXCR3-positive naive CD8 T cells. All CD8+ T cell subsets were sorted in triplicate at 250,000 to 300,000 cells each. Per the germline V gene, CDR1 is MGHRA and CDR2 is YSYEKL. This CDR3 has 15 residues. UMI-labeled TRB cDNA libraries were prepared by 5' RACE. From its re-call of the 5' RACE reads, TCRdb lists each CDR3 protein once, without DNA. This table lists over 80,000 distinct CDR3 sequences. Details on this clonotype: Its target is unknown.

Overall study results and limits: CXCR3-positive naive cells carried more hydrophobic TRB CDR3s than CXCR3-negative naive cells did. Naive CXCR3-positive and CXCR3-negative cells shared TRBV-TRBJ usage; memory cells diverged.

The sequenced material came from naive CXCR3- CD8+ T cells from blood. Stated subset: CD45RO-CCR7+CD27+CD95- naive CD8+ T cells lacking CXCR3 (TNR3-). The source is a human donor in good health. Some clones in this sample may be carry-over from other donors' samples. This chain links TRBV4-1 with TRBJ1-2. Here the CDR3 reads CASSQGLGHNYGYTF.